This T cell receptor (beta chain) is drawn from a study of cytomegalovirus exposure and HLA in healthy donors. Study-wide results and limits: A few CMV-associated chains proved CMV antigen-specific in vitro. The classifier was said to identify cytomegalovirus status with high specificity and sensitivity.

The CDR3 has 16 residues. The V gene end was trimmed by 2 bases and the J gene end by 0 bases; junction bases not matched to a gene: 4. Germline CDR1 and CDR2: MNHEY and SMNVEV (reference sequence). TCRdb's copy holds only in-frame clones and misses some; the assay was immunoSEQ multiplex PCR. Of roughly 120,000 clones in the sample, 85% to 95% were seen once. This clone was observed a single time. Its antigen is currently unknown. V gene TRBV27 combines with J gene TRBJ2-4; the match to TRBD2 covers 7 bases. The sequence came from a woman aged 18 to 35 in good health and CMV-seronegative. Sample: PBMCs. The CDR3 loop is CASSLVGGEAKNIQYF. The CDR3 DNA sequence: TGTGCCAGCAGTTTAGTTGGGGGGGAAGCCAAAAACATTCAGTACTTC.